This is a list of T cell receptor beta chains from one sample in a study of brain T cells in children with intractable seizures. Profiled with immunoSEQ multiplex PCR; TCRdb holds only in-frame clones, not every one. Of 340,000 or so clones listed, approximately 93% are singletons. The specimen comprised peripheral blood, sampled roughly 5 months after surgery. The receptors derive from a boy in the first two years of life with tuberous sclerosis and intractable seizures. The CDR3 runs from the conserved cysteine through the conserved F or W. The order of the fields is D gene, J gene, V gene, CDR3 length, clone size, CDR3 protein, CDR3 DNA. The D gene is left open where the match is weak. Clone size appears in some rows only: once, few, many, or a class for an expanded clone.

D: TRBD2; J: TRBJ2-3; V: TRBV24-1; length: 18; size: NA; CDR3: CAAIVMVAGGLSTDTQYF; DNA: TGTGCCGCCATCGTGATGGTAGCGGGGGGCCTAAGCACAGATACGCAGTATTTT
D: NA; J: TRBJ2-3; V: TRBV11-3; length: 17; size: NA; CDR3: CASSLDLVAESTDTQYF; DNA: TGTGCCAGCAGCTTAGATCTGGTAGCGGAGAGCACAGATACGCAGTATTTT
D: NA; J: TRBJ2-7; V: TRBV19; length: 14; size: NA; CDR3: CASSITGPGAEQYF; DNA: TGTGCCAGTAGTATAACCGGCCCGGGAGCCGAGCAGTACTTC
D: NA; J: TRBJ2-7; V: TRBV12-3/TRBV12-4; length: 13; size: NA; CDR3: CASSLQGRNEQYF; DNA: TGTGCCAGCAGTTTACAGGGAAGGAACGAGCAGTACTTC
D: TRBD2; J: TRBJ2-7; V: TRBV19; length: 13; size: NA; CDR3: CASSMGLAYEQYF; DNA: TGTGCCAGTAGTATGGGACTAGCCTACGAGCAGTACTTC
D: NA; J: TRBJ2-4; V: TRBV10-2; length: 15; size: NA; CDR3: CASRLGGIAKNIQYF; DNA: TGCGCCAGCAGGCTTGGCGGTATAGCCAAAAACATTCAGTACTTC
D: NA; J: TRBJ2-7; V: TRBV5-6; length: 12; size: NA; CDR3: CASSYGYYEQYF; DNA: TGTGCCAGCAGCTATGGGTACTACGAGCAGTACTTC
D: NA; J: TRBJ2-7; V: TRBV11-3; length: 15; size: NA; CDR3: CASSLVSSASYEQYF; DNA: TGTGCCAGCAGCTTAGTGTCTTCTGCCTCCTACGAGCAGTACTTC
D: NA; J: TRBJ1-4; V: TRBV7-9; length: 14; size: NA; CDR3: CASSLWGENEKLFF; DNA: TGTGCCAGCAGCTTATGGGGCGAGAATGAAAAACTGTTTTTT
D: TRBD1; J: TRBJ1-4; V: TRBV5-5; length: 14; size: NA; CDR3: CASNLDRGGEKLFF; DNA: TGTGCCAGCAACCTAGACAGGGGGGGCGAAAAACTGTTTTTT
D: NA; J: TRBJ2-7; V: TRBV7-9; length: 12; size: NA; CDR3: CASSFRTYEQYF; DNA: TGTGCCAGCAGCTTCCGGACCTACGAGCAGTACTTC
D: NA; J: TRBJ2-7; V: TRBV12-3/TRBV12-4; length: 10; size: NA; CDR3: CASGDHEQYF; DNA: TGTGCCAGCGGGGACCACGAGCAGTACTTC
D: TRBD2; J: TRBJ2-5; V: TRBV11-2; length: 15; size: NA; CDR3: CASSWDGLAGQTQYF; DNA: TGTGCCAGCAGCTGGGATGGACTAGCAGGTCAGACCCAGTACTTC
D: TRBD2; J: TRBJ2-7; V: TRBV5-4; length: 16; size: NA; CDR3: CASSPGLAGGLDEQYF; DNA: TGTGCCAGCAGCCCGGGACTAGCGGGGGGGCTTGACGAGCAGTACTTC
D: NA; J: TRBJ2-7; V: TRBV27; length: 13; size: NA; CDR3: CASSFGSLYEQYF; DNA: TGTGCCAGCAGTTTTGGCTCCCTCTACGAGCAGTACTTC
D: TRBD2; J: TRBJ2-1; V: TRBV30; length: 14; size: NA; CDR3: CAWSAARESNEQFF; DNA: TGTGCCTGGAGTGCGGCGCGGGAGTCCAATGAGCAGTTCTTC
D: NA; J: TRBJ1-6; V: TRBV2; length: 16; size: NA; CDR3: CVTTGRAGAYNSPLHF; DNA: TGTGTCACCACCGGGAGGGCAGGGGCATATAATTCACCCCTCCACTTT
D: NA; J: TRBJ2-5; V: TRBV6-5; length: 14; size: NA; CDR3: CASSYSELQETQYF; DNA: TGTGCCAGCAGTTACTCAGAACTCCAAGAGACCCAGTACTTC
D: TRBD1; J: TRBJ1-2; V: TRBV19; length: 13; size: NA; CDR3: CASSTDRDYGYTF; DNA: TGTGCCAGTAGTACAGACAGGGACTATGGCTACACCTTC
D: NA; J: TRBJ1-3; V: TRBV12-3/TRBV12-4; length: 13; size: NA; CDR3: CASKEYSGNTIYF; DNA: TGTGCCAGCAAGGAATACTCTGGAAACACCATATATTTT
D: NA; J: TRBJ1-3; V: TRBV9; length: 14; size: NA; CDR3: CASSVEHSGNTIYF; DNA: TGTGCCAGCAGCGTAGAGCACTCTGGAAACACCATATATTTT
D: NA; J: TRBJ2-3; V: TRBV27; length: 13; size: NA; CDR3: CASAHLGTDTQYF; DNA: TGTGCCAGCGCCCACCTGGGCACAGATACGCAGTATTTT
D: TRBD1; J: TRBJ1-5; V: TRBV27; length: 15; size: NA; CDR3: CASRLTGFGNQPQHF; DNA: TGTGCCAGCCGCCTGACAGGGTTTGGGAATCAGCCCCAGCATTTT
D: NA; J: TRBJ2-5; V: TRBV20-1; length: 12; size: NA; CDR3: CSASRGKETQYF; DNA: TGCAGTGCGAGTAGGGGAAAAGAGACCCAGTACTTC
D: TRBD1; J: TRBJ2-7; V: TRBV19; length: 14; size: NA; CDR3: CASSMRTGSYEQYF; DNA: TGTGCCAGTAGTATGAGGACAGGGTCCTACGAGCAGTACTTC
D: NA; J: TRBJ2-7; V: TRBV7-8; length: 13; size: NA; CDR3: CASSRKRNGEQYF; DNA: TGTGCCAGCAGCCGCAAGCGGAACGGCGAGCAGTACTTC
D: NA; J: TRBJ1-2; V: TRBV27; length: 13; size: NA; CDR3: CASSLEQGKGYTF; DNA: TGTGCCAGCAGTTTAGAGCAGGGGAAGGGCTACACCTTC
D: NA; J: TRBJ1-6; V: TRBV2; length: 15; size: NA; CDR3: CASSTGSSYNSPLHF; DNA: TGTGCCAGCAGTACAGGGAGCTCCTATAATTCACCCCTCCACTTT
D: TRBD1; J: TRBJ1-2; V: TRBV14; length: 14; size: NA; CDR3: CASSLRTGGYGYTF; DNA: TGTGCCAGCAGCCTCCGGACAGGGGGCTATGGCTACACCTTC
D: NA; J: TRBJ2-7; V: TRBV4-1; length: 15; size: NA; CDR3: CASSQVVLGGYEQYF; DNA: TGCGCCAGCAGCCAAGTCGTCCTGGGGGGATACGAGCAGTACTTC
D: NA; J: TRBJ1-1; V: TRBV7-9; length: 14; size: NA; CDR3: CASSPPGANTEAFF; DNA: TGTGCCAGCAGCCCCCCAGGGGCGAACACTGAAGCTTTCTTT
D: NA; J: TRBJ2-6; V: TRBV19; length: 17; size: NA; CDR3: CASSILGSPSGANVLTF; DNA: TGTGCCAGTAGTATCCTGGGAAGCCCCTCTGGGGCCAACGTCCTGACTTTC
D: TRBD1; J: TRBJ1-1; V: TRBV28; length: 13; size: once; CDR3: CASRGTGLTEAFF; DNA: TGTGCCAGCAGGGGGACAGGGTTGACTGAAGCTTTCTTT
D: NA; J: TRBJ2-2; V: TRBV5-6; length: 12; size: NA; CDR3: CASSFGTGELFF; DNA: TGTGCCAGCAGCTTTGGTACCGGGGAGCTGTTTTTT
D: NA; J: TRBJ2-1; V: TRBV15; length: 16; size: NA; CDR3: CATSRDQLALYNEQFF; DNA: TGTGCCACCAGCAGAGATCAGCTAGCGCTTTACAATGAGCAGTTCTTC
D: TRBD1; J: TRBJ2-7; V: TRBV2; length: 14; size: NA; CDR3: CASRTGQGLYEQYF; DNA: TGTGCCAGCAGGACGGGACAGGGGCTTTACGAGCAGTACTTC
D: NA; J: TRBJ2-3; V: TRBV7-2; length: 15; size: once; CDR3: CASSLRSAGPHTQYF; DNA: TGTGCCAGCAGCTTAAGATCGGCGGGGCCTCATACGCAGTATTTT
D: NA; J: TRBJ2-7; V: TRBV5-5; length: 12; size: NA; CDR3: CASSFGREQQYF; DNA: TGTGCCAGCAGCTTTGGACGGGAGCAGCAGTACTTC
D: TRBD2; J: TRBJ2-3; V: TRBV6-5; length: 15; size: NA; CDR3: CASKMGLAGTDTQYF; DNA: TGTGCCAGCAAAATGGGACTAGCGGGAACGGATACGCAGTATTTT
D: NA; J: TRBJ2-7; V: TRBV5-1; length: 14; size: NA; CDR3: CASSLGLDSYEQYF; DNA: TGCGCCAGCAGCTTGGGTCTAGACAGCTACGAGCAGTACTTC
D: TRBD1; J: TRBJ1-1; V: TRBV11-2; length: 13; size: NA; CDR3: CASSFDRGTEAFF; DNA: TGTGCCAGCAGCTTCGACAGGGGTACTGAAGCTTTCTTT
D: NA; J: TRBJ2-6; V: TRBV19; length: 15; size: NA; CDR3: CASRPRDSGANVLTF; DNA: TGTGCCAGTAGGCCCCGGGACTCTGGGGCCAACGTCCTGACTTTC
D: NA; J: TRBJ2-7; V: TRBV6-1; length: 16; size: NA; CDR3: CASSEALVSASYEQYF; DNA: TGTGCCAGCAGTGAAGCGCTTGTGTCAGCTTCCTACGAGCAGTACTTC
D: NA; J: TRBJ2-2; V: TRBV5-4; length: 15; size: NA; CDR3: CASSLSRQVTGELFF; DNA: TGTGCCAGCAGCTTGTCCCGACAGGTCACCGGGGAGCTGTTTTTT
D: TRBD1; J: TRBJ1-5; V: TRBV10-3; length: 15; size: NA; CDR3: CAISAETGYGQPQHF; DNA: TGTGCCATCAGTGCGGAGACAGGGTACGGTCAGCCCCAGCATTTT
D: NA; J: TRBJ2-3; V: TRBV6-6; length: 13; size: NA; CDR3: CASSYKGVDTQYF; DNA: TGTGCCAGCAGTTATAAGGGGGTAGATACGCAGTATTTT